These 11 T cell receptor beta chains came from one sample sequenced in a study of cytomegalovirus exposure and HLA in healthy donors. PCR primers comprised 60 Vbeta and 13 Jbeta primers. Data came from immunoSEQ multiplex PCR; TCRdb stores just in-frame clones and leaves some out. The sample lists 210,000 or so clones, 60% to 80% occurring once. Sequences were obtained from PBMCs. These receptors came from a man between 18 and 35 years old in good health and CMV-seronegative.

The chain uses TRBV9 and TRBJ2-7; 12 bases map to TRBD2. This CDR3 has 15 residues. Trimming cost V 0 bases and J 2 bases; bases outside gene matches: 0. The germline V gene has CDR1 SGDLS and CDR2 YYNGEE. Here the CDR3 DNA reads TGTGCCAGCAGCGTAGGGACTAGCGGGGCCTACGAGCAGTACTTC. It translates to CASSVGTSGAYEQYF.

This clone came up a few times. This chain joins TRBV4-3 and TRBJ1-5, with D hard to call. Germline-derived CDR1 and CDR2 are LGHNA and YSLEER. The length of the CDR3 is 13 residues. V lost 0 bases and J lost 11, with 11 bases in between. In nucleotides, the CDR3 is TGCGCCAGCAGCCAAGATTGGTTGGAGACCCAGCATTTT. As protein: CASSQDWLETQHF.

V is TRBV5-1 and J is TRBJ2-3; 7 nucleotides match TRBD1. The CDR3 consists of 16 residues. Germline CDR1 is SGHRS and CDR2 is YFSETQ. J gave up 3 bases and V 4 bases, and 11 bases lay outside the gene matches. CDR3 residues: CASSRTGEVPTDTQYF. CDR3 DNA: TGCGCCAGCAGCCGAACAGGGGAAGTTCCAACAGATACGCAGTATTTT. Filled out from reference TRBV5-1 and TRBJ2-3, the complete variable domain reads KAGVTQTPRYLIKTRGQQVTLSCSPISGHRSVSWYQQTPGQGLQFLFEYFSETQRNKGNFPGRFSGRQFSNSRSEMNVSTLELGDSALYLCASSRTGEVPTDTQYFGPGTRLTVL.

The chain couples TRBV20-1 to TRBJ2-7, with 8 bases matching TRBD1. The CDR3 is made up of 11 amino acids. CDR1 DFQATT and CDR2 SNEGSKA come from the germline V gene (reference sequence). The trim removed 6 bases at V and 4 bases at J, leaving 2 bases unmatched. In DNA form, the CDR3 reads TGCAGTGCGGGGACAGGATACGAGCAGTACTTC. It is translated as CSAGTGYEQYF.

V usage is TRBV7-9 and J usage is TRBJ2-2; 10 nucleotides match TRBD1. Looked up from germline, CDR1 is SEHNR and CDR2 is FQNEAQ (reference sequence). The junction had 3 bases not matched to a gene; V was cut back by 4 bases and J by 4 bases. The CDR3 has 15 amino acids. The DNA for the CDR3 is TGTGCCAGCAGCTCCGGGACAGGGGTCACCGGGGAGCTGTTTTTT. Protein: CASSSGTGVTGELFF.

This clone showed up just a few times. The chain employs TRBV27 and TRBJ2-2; 11 nucleotides match TRBD1. The CDR3 runs 16 residues. V lost 7 bases and J lost 0; bases outside the gene matches: 4. Per the germline V gene, CDR1 is MNHEY and CDR2 is SMNVEV (reference sequence). The CDR3 region has the DNA TGTGCCAGCACTGGGGGACAGGGGGCGAACACCGGGGAGCTGTTTTTT. It is translated as CASTGGQGANTGELFF.

This chain connects TRBV4-3 to TRBJ1-2, with TRBD1 matching 8 bases. The CDR3 contains 18 residues. The V gene end was trimmed by 3 bases and the J gene end by 0 bases; junction bases not matched to a gene: 12. CDR1 and CDR2 (germline): LGHNA, YSLEER. CDR3 in amino acids: CASSQERTDRGPNYGYTF. In nucleotides, the CDR3 is TGCGCCAGCAGCCAGGAAAGAACAGACAGGGGACCTAACTATGGCTACACCTTC.

The CDR3 coding sequence is TGTGCCAGCAAAGCAGGGGGACTTGGGGGCTACACCTTC. It is translated as CASKAGGLGGYTF. V gene TRBV28 combines with J gene TRBJ1-2; the match to TRBD1 covers 7 bases. J lost 8 bases, V lost 7 bases, and 10 bases had no gene match. CDR1 and CDR2 (germline): MDHEN, SYDVKM. The CDR3 has 13 residues.

The V call is TRBV9, the J call TRBJ2-2; a weak D match, TRBD1 (7 bases). This CDR3 is built from 17 residues. Trimming took off 3 bases at V and 5 bases at J, with 20 bases between the two ends. The germline CDR1 and CDR2 sequences are SGDLS and YYNGEE. The CDR3 DNA sequence: TGTGCCAGCAGCGCCGTAGTGCGGCAGGGGGGAACCGGGGAGCTGTTTTTT. Its protein is CASSAVVRQGGTGELFF.

CDR3 loop: CASSLEPGQGRLFF. The CDR3 DNA is TGTGCCAGCAGCTTAGAACCGGGACAGGGGCGACTGTTTTTT. The V and J genes are TRBV7-2 and TRBJ2-2; 10 nucleotides match TRBD1. This CDR3 comprises 14 residues. The V and J ends lost 1 base and 14 bases, in that order; junction bases with no gene match: 7. Germline V gene data show CDR1 as SGHTA and CDR2 as FQGNSA.

The chain has TRBV27 and TRBJ1-4; 9 bases align to TRBD1. Germline V gene sequence: CDR1 MNHEY, CDR2 SMNVEV (reference sequence). The ends lost 4 bases at V and 10 bases at J; junction bases unmatched: 7. The CDR3 spans 14 residues. This CDR3 is CASSSSGTGTKLFF. The CDR3 DNA is TGTGCCAGCAGTTCATCCGGGACAGGGACAAAACTGTTTTTT.